The 8 T cell receptor beta chains presented below share a single source sample, sequenced in a study of T cell clonality in common variable immunodeficiency. TCRdb's table, derived via immunoSEQ multiplex PCR, lists solely in-frame clones and lacks some. In all, the sample yields 15,000 to 17,000 clones. Their recognized antigens are unknown. General observations from the study: Reportedly, TCR beta sequences from common variable immunodeficiency showed fewer deletions and N-nucleotide insertions.

Material: peripheral blood mononuclear cells. The source of these receptors is a human donor with common variable immunodeficiency.

This clone is called medium-sized based on its frequency. The sequenced fragment ends 3 residues before the CDR3 boundary, so the rest is inferred from the germline J gene. The J gene is TRBJ1-1, the V gene TRBV19, with D perhaps TRBD1 (6 bases). In germline, CDR1 is LNHDA, CDR2 SQIVND (reference sequence). The CDR3 contains 15 residues. V was pared by 7 bases and J by 0 bases, with 15 bases between. CDR3 in amino acids: CASTRTVRLNTEAFF. The covered CDR3 bases are TGTGCCAGTACTAGGACAGTTAGGTTGAACACTGAA. The whole variable domain, remainder taken from reference TRBV19 and TRBJ1-1, is DGGITQSPKYLFRKEGQNVTLSCEQNLNHDAMYWYRQDPGQGLRLIYYSQIVNDFQKGDIAEGYSVSREKKESFPLTVTSAQKNPTAFYLCASTRTVRLNTEAFFGQGTRLTVV.

Worth noting for this clone: The read ends 3 residues early relative to the CDR3; the germline J gene fills the gap. This chain connects TRBV19 to TRBJ2-7; 9 bases align to TRBD2. Germline-derived CDR1 and CDR2 are LNHDA and SQIVND (reference sequence). CDR3 length equals 15 residues. Losses at the gene ends were 4 bases for V and 4 bases for J; bases not matched to a gene: 8. The part of the CDR3 DNA that was read is TGTGCCAGTAGTAAGGTGCTAGCGGGACCATACGAG. Amino acids: CASSKVLAGPYE. The complete CDR3 sequence is CASSKVLAGPYEQYF.

As for this clone: From the germline J gene comes the end of the CDR3, since the read stops 3 residues before it. The chain links TRBV7-2 to TRBJ1-3; a possible D gene is TRBD1 (5 bases). Germline CDR1 is SGHTA and CDR2 is FQGNSA. This CDR3 comprises 15 residues. CDR3 protein: CASSLSGISYGAIYF. Incomplete CDR3 DNA: TGTGCCAGCAGCTTATCAGGGATCTCTTACGGCGCC.

For this clone: Coverage ceases 3 residues before the CDR3 finishes, and the germline J gene fills in the end. This chain joins TRBV5-1 and TRBJ2-7; 9 positions agree with TRBD2. The CDR3 has 15 residues. The germline gives CDR1 SGHRS, CDR2 YFSETQ. Germline trimming cut 2 bases from V and 0 bases from J; bases unmatched to any gene: 3. The part of the CDR3 DNA that was read is TGCGCCAGCAGCTTTGGTAGCGGGGGCTCCTACGAG. Protein product: CASSFGSGGSYE. The full CDR3 protein is CASSFGSGGSYEQYF.

Regarding this clone: The read terminates 3 residues ahead of where the CDR3 ends, so the germline J gene completes it. This chain joins TRBV7-3 and TRBJ2-1; 8 bases align to TRBD1. V dropped 6 bases and J dropped 7; count of bases not matched to a gene: 11. The germline V gene encodes CDR1 SGHTA and CDR2 FQGTGA. CDR3 size: 15 residues. Incomplete CDR3 DNA: TGTGCCAGCAGTCGCGTTCAGGGGGCGCTAAATGAG. This sequence encodes CASSRVQGALNE. The complete CDR3 protein is CASSRVQGALNEQFF. Combining the CDR3 with reference TRBV7-3 and TRBJ2-1 gives the whole variable domain GAGVSQTPSNKVTEKGKYVELRCDPISGHTALYWYRQSLGQGPEFLIYFQGTGAADDSGLPNDRFFAVRPEGSVSTLKIQRTERGDSAVYLCASSRVQGALNEQFFGPGTRLTVL.

Measured by frequency, this clone is medium-sized. The read comes to an end 3 residues before the CDR3 does, leaving the germline J gene to fill in the end. The chain carries TRBV5-5 and TRBJ1-1, with D hard to call. This CDR3 has 14 residues. Trimming pared 1 base from V and 1 base from J, leaving 8 bases between. Germline assignment: CDR1 SGHKS and CDR2 YYEKEE (reference sequence). CDR3 sequence reads: CASSLSHQNTEAFF. The DNA read from the CDR3 is TGTGCCAGCAGCTTGTCACACCAGAACACTGAA.

A note on this clone: The DNA ends 3 residues before the CDR3 does, and the rest of the CDR3 is filled in from the germline J gene. The chain couples TRBV20-1 to TRBJ1-1; 8 positions agree with TRBD1. CDR3 length: 14 residues. Germline CDR1 is DFQATT and CDR2 is SNEGSKA (reference sequence). V lost 6 bases and J lost 6; bases outside the gene matches: 12. The CDR3 DNA, read in part, is TGCAGTGCAACAAGAGGACAGGGATGGGCTGAA. Residues: CSATRGQGWAE. The full CDR3 protein reads CSATRGQGWAEAFF.

Of note for this clone: The read terminates 3 residues before the CDR3 end, so the remaining end is supplied by the germline J gene. The chain has TRBV19 and TRBJ1-6, with 9 bases lining up with TRBD1. There are 16 residues in the CDR3. V lost 5 bases, J lost 8 bases, and 10 bases stayed unmatched. CDR1 LNHDA and CDR2 SQIVND come from the germline V gene (reference sequence). The CDR3 region is CASSAPGQGRDSPLHF. Incomplete CDR3 DNA: TGTGCCAGTAGTGCTCCGGGACAGGGTAGGGATTCACCC.